The T cell receptor beta chain described here comes from a study of long-term antiretroviral therapy in people with HIV. United States facilities provided treatment to all participants with HIV. Points on this clone: Its antigen remains unknown.

Overall study results and limits: Drawn between about 2003 and 2017, the blood was possibly obtained under older ART regimens. ART was followed by higher diversity that remained below transplant donor controls.

Germline lookup yields CDR1 MGHRA and CDR2 YSYEKL. Trimming took off 0 bases at V and 0 bases at J, with 12 bases between the two ends. There are 16 residues in the CDR3. It was version v3.0 of the immunoSEQ assay that was run at survey level. Method: immunoSEQ multiplex PCR; TCRdb's copy keeps in-frame clones and lacks some. This table has 34,000 or so clones, about 82% appearing once. V usage is TRBV4-1 and J usage is TRBJ2-7; maybe TRBD2 (6 bases). This TCR derives from a man aged 18 to 35 with HIV. The sequencing used unsorted PBMCs, collected roughly 3.5 years after starting antiretroviral therapy. The CDR3 DNA sequence: TGCGCCAGCAGCCAAGAATGGAGGGAGTCCTCCTACGAGCAGTACTTC. Translated, it gives CASSQEWRESSYEQYF.